One sample yielded the 14 T cell receptor beta chains listed below, sequenced in a study of T cell repertoires in cytomegalovirus infection. TCRdb reanalysed the reads using MiXCR and keeps one entry per CDR3 protein. The profile shows fewer than 250,000 distinct CDR3 sequences, approximately 24% of them singletons. The source material was CD8+ T cells from PBMCs. The receptors here all came from a human donor in good health (CMV status not recorded). Some clones in this sample may be carry-over from other donors' samples.

V gene TRBV13 combines with J gene TRBJ2-2, with 7 nucleotides matching TRBD1. The CDR3 totals 13 residues. The germline CDR1 and CDR2 sequences are PRHDT and FYEKMQ (reference sequence). Trimming removed 7 bases from V and 6 bases from J; junction bases left unmatched: 5. CDR3 in DNA: TGTGCCAGCACCTTGGGGACAGCCGGGGAGCTGTTTTTT. It yields the protein CASTLGTAGELFF.

In its sample, this clonotype was seen a few times. The V gene is TRBV7-9, the J gene TRBJ2-2; TRBD1 is a possible D gene (6 bases). The CDR3 length is 15 residues. Germline V CDR1 and CDR2: SEHNR, FQNEAQ (reference sequence). V lost 4 bases to trimming and J lost 4 bases, with 13 bases between them. The CDR3 loop is CASSSNNRVTGELFF. DNA of the CDR3: TGTGCCAGCAGCTCCAACAACAGGGTCACCGGGGAGCTGTTTTTT.

This clonotype was recorded many times. This chain joins TRBV2 and TRBJ1-5; D gene ambiguous. Germline V gene data show CDR1 as SNHLY and CDR2 as FYNNEI. The germline V and J ends were trimmed by 3 bases and 0 bases, with 6 bases remaining between them. The CDR3 contains 14 residues. The CDR3 is CASSDAFSNQPQHF. The CDR3 DNA sequence: TGTGCCAGCAGTGACGCCTTTAGCAATCAGCCCCAGCATTTT.

This clonotype was found a few times. The rearrangement uses TRBV25-1 and TRBJ1-6; tentative D call: TRBD1 (6 bases). V lost 6 bases and J 10 bases, leaving 16 bases between the germline ends. Germline CDR1 is MGHDK and CDR2 is SYGVNS. The CDR3 loop spans 14 amino acids. The CDR3 nucleotides read TGTGCCAGCAGCCACACAGGGCCGAACTCACCCCTCCACTTT. Protein: CASSHTGPNSPLHF.

By share, this clonotype counts as large. The rearrangement joins TRBV7-2 to TRBJ1-2; D is unclear. From germline, CDR1 is SGHTA and CDR2 FQGNSA. Trimming took off 3 bases at V and 4 bases at J, with 12 bases between the two ends. This CDR3 has 14 amino acids. The CDR3 protein is CASSLGQSVYGYTF. For the CDR3, the DNA is TGTGCCAGCAGCTTGGGTCAGAGCGTCTATGGCTACACCTTC.

This chain joins TRBV20-1 and TRBJ2-4; 11 bases line up with TRBD2. Germline V lookup: CDR1 DFQATT, CDR2 SNEGSKA (reference sequence). Germline trimming cut 4 bases from V and 0 bases from J; bases unmatched to any gene: 11. There are 18 residues in the CDR3. The CDR3 loop is CSANTLAGAPLAKNIQYF. The CDR3 region has the DNA TGCAGTGCTAATACACTAGCGGGGGCCCCTCTAGCCAAAAACATTCAGTACTTC.

This clonotype was recorded at least ten times. The chain employs TRBV7-2 and TRBJ1-4; 8 bases agree with TRBD1. V lost 5 bases, J lost 7 bases, and 6 bases stayed unmatched. The germline V gene has CDR1 SGHTA and CDR2 FQGNSA. The CDR3 has 14 amino acids. CDR3 sequence reads: CASSPGGAGEKLFF. CDR3 coding DNA: TGTGCCAGCAGCCCAGGGGGCGCGGGTGAAAAACTGTTTTTT.

J is TRBJ2-7 and V is TRBV7-9; D remains unclear. Trimming took off 4 bases at V and 2 bases at J, with 6 bases between the two ends. Per the germline V gene, CDR1 is SEHNR and CDR2 is FQNEAQ (reference sequence). The CDR3 extends over 12 amino acids. Written as DNA, the CDR3 is TGTGCCAGCAGCTCTGGCCCCTACGAGCAGTACTTC. Translating it yields CASSSGPYEQYF. The variable domain in full, with the rest retrieved from reference TRBV7-9 and TRBJ2-7, is DTGVSQNPRHKITKRGQNVTFRCDPISEHNRLYWYRQTLGQGPEFLTYFQNEAQLEKSRLLSDRFSAERPKGSFSTLEIQRTEQGDSAMYLCASSSGPYEQYFGPGTRLTVT.

The V gene is TRBV29-1, the J gene TRBJ2-1; D is possibly TRBD1 (5 bases). Trimming pared 0 bases from V and 5 bases from J, leaving 17 bases between. This CDR3 is built from 16 residues. Germline V lookup: CDR1 SQVTM, CDR2 ANQGSEA. The CDR3 DNA sequence: TGCAGCGTTGAAGACCCGCGGACCTCAGGGAACAATGAGCAGTTCTTC. It is translated as CSVEDPRTSGNNEQFF.

The table lists this clonotype with a count of one. The J gene is TRBJ2-7, the V gene TRBV20-1, with D possibly matching TRBD1 (6 bases). V shed 4 bases and J shed 3 bases, with 13 bases lying between them. Germline V CDR1 and CDR2: DFQATT, SNEGSKA (reference sequence). The CDR3 is 13 amino acids. The CDR3 sequence is CSATSRGFYEQYF. The CDR3 nucleotides are TGCAGTGCTACCTCCAGGGGATTCTACGAGCAGTACTTC.

This clonotype was counted between two and nine times. V is TRBV7-9 and J is TRBJ2-7; D might be TRBD1 (5 bases). Germline CDR1 and CDR2: SEHNR and FQNEAQ (reference sequence). V was pared by 2 bases and J by 5 bases, with 10 bases between. The CDR3 runs 13 residues. The CDR3 spells CASSLSGSNEQYF. CDR3 coding DNA: TGTGCCAGCAGCTTATCAGGGTCCAACGAGCAGTACTTC.

This clonotype came up many times. The chain has TRBV11-2 and TRBJ2-3; 7 bases agree with TRBD1. The CDR3 totals 16 residues. Germline assignment: CDR1 SGHAT and CDR2 FQNNGV. The V segment lost 1 base and the J segment 2 bases; nucleotides outside the gene matches: 6. This CDR3 reads CASSLGGTDYTDTQYF. DNA of the CDR3: TGTGCCAGCAGCTTAGGTGGGACAGACTACACAGATACGCAGTATTTT.

The genes are TRBV5-4 and TRBJ1-1; no definite D call. In germline, CDR1 is SGHNT, CDR2 YYREEE (reference sequence). CDR3 length: 12 residues. V was pared by 2 bases and J by 3 bases, with 5 bases between. The CDR3 DNA follows: TGTGCCAGCAGCTTCGGGTACACTGAAGCTTTCTTT. It encodes CASSFGYTEAFF.

Note on this clonotype: With a much larger clone just one base away, this may be a read error. J is TRBJ2-7 and V is TRBV7-2; 8 bases align to TRBD1. Germline-derived CDR1 and CDR2 are SGHTA and FQGNSA. CDR3 length: 15 amino acids. Losses at the gene ends were 3 bases for V and 1 base for J; bases not matched to a gene: 5. The CDR3: CASSFGTGGSYEQYF. DNA of the CDR3: TGTGCCAGCAGCTTTGGGACAGGAGGGTCCTACGAGCAGTACTTC.